The T cell receptor beta chain under discussion was sequenced for a study of blood T cell repertoires in COVID-19. Study-level information: Some COVID-19 samples were acute and others convalescent; all came from the United States, Italy and Spain. PBMCs, B-cell-depleted T cells, or T cells were the source of the cDNA or gDNA that made up the material.

This clone occurred once. V dropped 1 base and J dropped 5 bases, with 18 bases sitting between them. The CDR3 has 17 amino acids. Germline V gene data show CDR1 as SGHVT and CDR2 as SQSDAQ. Only in-frame clones appear in the TCRdb table, and some are missing; sequencing was by immunoSEQ multiplex PCR. The repertoire holds 120,000 to 150,000 clones, with approximately 89% as singletons. The specimen was peripheral blood. The TCR originated in a man in his fifties or sixties with active or convalescent COVID-19. This chain links TRBV7-4 with TRBJ2-1, with D perhaps matching TRBD1 (7 bases). The CDR3 sequence: CASSLGGGGTVDNEQFF. In DNA form, the CDR3 reads TGTGCCAGCAGCTTAGGCGGCGGCGGGACAGTGGACAATGAGCAGTTCTTC.